This T cell receptor (beta chain) was identified in a study of blood T cell repertoires in COVID-19. Generated by immunoSEQ multiplex PCR, the TCRdb table keeps only in-frame clones and is missing some. This sample carries 150,000 to 200,000 clones, 70% to 85% of them seen once, and the ten largest clones take about a fifth. The germline CDR1 and CDR2 sequences are MNHEY and SVGAGI. The CDR3 contains 15 residues. The germline V and J ends were trimmed by 6 bases and 0 bases, with 15 bases remaining between them. The genes are TRBV6-5 and TRBJ2-7; the D gene is possibly TRBD2 (6 bases). The source is a woman of 80 years or more with acute or convalescent COVID-19. Sequencing was performed on peripheral blood. This CDR3 is CASRAGTLSSYEQYF. In DNA form, the CDR3 reads TGTGCCAGCAGGGCCGGGACTTTGAGCTCCTACGAGCAGTACTTC.